This is a list of T cell receptor beta chains from one sample in a study of cytomegalovirus exposure and HLA in healthy donors. TCRdb's copy holds only in-frame clones and misses some; the assay was immunoSEQ multiplex PCR. The sample lists roughly 150,000 clones; 75% to 80% were seen once. The sequencing input was PBMCs. The receptors were sampled from a man in his thirties or forties in good health and CMV-seronegative. CDR3s include the opening cysteine and the closing phenylalanine or tryptophan. Each record gives: CDR3 length, J gene, D gene, V gene, clone size, CDR3 protein, CDR3 DNA. D genes are given only for firm matches. Not all rows give a size; the values are once, few, many and, for expanded clones, a class.

>16|TRBJ2-7|TRBD1|TRBV7-9|.
CASSLTGGERWYEQYF
TGTGCCAGCAGCTTGACAGGGGGGGAAAGGTGGTACGAGCAGTACTTC
>15|TRBJ2-7|TRBD1|TRBV6-1|.
CASSPGTGNTYEQYF
TGTGCCAGCAGTCCGGGGACAGGGAATACCTACGAGCAGTACTTC
>18|TRBJ2-5|TRBD2|TRBV7-9|.
CASSQLPGLAGVEETQYF
TGTGCCAGCAGCCAGCTTCCGGGACTAGCGGGAGTGGAAGAGACCCAGTACTTC
>14|TRBJ1-1|TRBD1|TRBV11-2|many
CASSLEQGLTEAFF
TGTGCCAGCAGCTTAGAACAGGGGTTGACTGAAGCTTTCTTT
>14|TRBJ1-3|.|TRBV4-2|.
CASSQAGRENTIYF
TGTGCCAGCAGCCAGGCTGGACGGGAGAACACCATATATTTT
>14|TRBJ2-7|TRBD1|TRBV5-1|.
CASSLPTGGYEQYF
TGCGCCAGCAGCTTGCCGACAGGGGGCTACGAGCAGTACTTC
>14|TRBJ2-5|TRBD1|TRBV2|.
CASSDRTGEETQYF
TGTGCCAGCAGTGATAGGACAGGGGAAGAGACCCAGTACTTC
>11|TRBJ2-3|.|TRBV29-1|.
CSAHSGDTQYF
TGCAGCGCCCATTCAGGGGATACGCAGTATTTT
>14|TRBJ2-7|.|TRBV5-1|.
CASSLKGGTHEQYF
TGCGCCAGCAGCTTGAAAGGAGGTACCCACGAGCAGTACTTC
>15|TRBJ2-7|TRBD1|TRBV5-1|.
CASSYRDRPFNEQYF
TGCGCCAGCAGCTACCGGGACAGGCCTTTCAACGAGCAGTACTTC
>15|TRBJ1-1|.|TRBV7-3|.
CASRISKILNTEAFF
TGTGCCAGCCGTATTAGCAAGATTTTGAACACTGAAGCTTTCTTT
>13|TRBJ1-2|.|TRBV29-1|.
CSVHEGGNYGYTF
TGCAGCGTTCACGAGGGGGGGAACTATGGCTACACCTTC
>15|TRBJ1-4|.|TRBV5-6|.
CASSGGPDLREKLFF
TGTGCCAGCAGCGGGGGCCCGGACCTTCGCGAAAAACTGTTTTTT
>18|TRBJ2-5|TRBD1|TRBV11-2|.
CASSLDRSSGTGGYEQYF
TGTGCCAGCAGCTTAGATAGGTCGTCGGGGACAGGGGGCTATGAGCAGTACTTC
>15|TRBJ2-7|.|TRBV27|.
CASSFAAGSRHEQYF
TGTGCCAGCAGTTTTGCGGCAGGGTCTCGCCACGAGCAGTACTTC
>15|TRBJ1-1|.|TRBV18|.
CASSPPSRQNTEAFF
TGTGCCAGCTCACCACCATCCAGGCAGAACACTGAAGCTTTCTTT
>15|TRBJ2-5|TRBD2|TRBV7-6|.
CASSLGLAGAETQYF
TGTGCCAGCAGCTTAGGACTAGCGGGAGCAGAGACCCAGTACTTC
>13|TRBJ2-1|TRBD1|TRBV29-1|.
CSGWDRGQDEQFF
TGCAGCGGATGGGACAGGGGGCAGGATGAGCAGTTCTTC
>15|TRBJ1-3|.|TRBV6-5|.
CASSLDAVEGNTIYF
TGTGCCAGCAGCTTGGATGCGGTTGAAGGAAACACCATATATTTT
>15|TRBJ2-7|TRBD1|TRBV7-8|.
CASSSGGGQGYEQYF
TGTGCCAGCAGCTCAGGAGGGGGACAGGGGTACGAGCAGTACTTC
>15|TRBJ1-4|.|TRBV6-1|.
CASSRTVDANEKLFF
TGTGCCAGCAGCCGGACAGTGGACGCTAATGAAAAACTGTTTTTT
>16|TRBJ2-2|.|TRBV9|once
CASSVGGRLTTGELFF
TGTGCCAGCAGCGTGGGAGGACGTCTGACCACCGGGGAGCTGTTTTTT
>12|TRBJ2-7|.|TRBV30|.
CAWTEGGYEQYF
TGTGCCTGGACCGAGGGGGGGTACGAGCAGTACTTC
>16|TRBJ2-1|TRBD2|TRBV2|.
CASSVASGLALNEQFF
TGTGCCAGCAGTGTAGCATCCGGACTAGCGTTAAATGAGCAGTTCTTC
>14|TRBJ2-7|TRBD2|TRBV27|once
CASSLAGNTYEQYF
TGTGCCAGCAGTCTAGCGGGGAATACCTACGAGCAGTACTTC
>14|TRBJ2-7|TRBD2|TRBV27|.
CASSDRRGAYEQYF
TGTGCCAGCAGCGATCGGCGGGGGGCCTACGAGCAGTACTTC
>15|TRBJ2-1|TRBD2|TRBV5-4|few
CASSLLLAGGWEQFF
TGTGCCAGCAGCTTGCTTCTAGCGGGAGGTTGGGAGCAGTTCTTC
>16|TRBJ2-6|.|TRBV10-2|many
CASGGAGQAGANVLTF
TGCGCCAGCGGTGGAGCAGGTCAGGCGGGGGCCAACGTCCTGACTTTC
>15|TRBJ2-3|.|TRBV30|.
CAWSVRGSGPDTQYF
TGTGCCTGGAGTGTTCGAGGGAGTGGCCCAGATACGCAGTATTTT
>15|TRBJ2-1|.|TRBV4-1|.
CASSQLGFGNNEQFF
TGCGCCAGCAGCCAGCTCGGGTTCGGGAACAATGAGCAGTTCTTC
>17|TRBJ1-1|.|TRBV9|.
CASSVGGPGGVNTEAFF
TGTGCCAGCAGCGTAGGAGGCCCCGGAGGAGTTAACACTGAAGCTTTCTTT
>15|TRBJ1-1|.|TRBV28|.
CASSFFGHLNTEAFF
TGTGCCAGCAGTTTTTTTGGACACTTGAACACTGAAGCTTTCTTT
>14|TRBJ2-3|TRBD1|TRBV27|.
CASRGQGGTDTQYF
TGTGCCAGCAGGGGACAGGGGGGGACAGATACGCAGTATTTT
>15|TRBJ1-1|TRBD1|TRBV6-5|.
CASSPGTEKNTEAFF
TGTGCCAGCAGTCCTGGGACAGAGAAGAACACTGAAGCTTTCTTT
>14|TRBJ1-1|.|TRBV25-1|.
CASSAAGVNTEAFF
TGTGCCAGCAGTGCGGCAGGGGTGAACACTGAAGCTTTCTTT
>13|TRBJ2-7|.|TRBV15|.
CATSRDTDYEQYF
TGTGCCACCAGTCGGGACACAGACTACGAGCAGTACTTC
>15|TRBJ2-7|.|TRBV28|few
CASSPFAGPTYEQYF
TGTGCCAGCAGCCCCTTCGCAGGGCCAACCTACGAGCAGTACTTC
>12|TRBJ2-5|.|TRBV7-6|.
CASSYLQETQYF
TGTGCCAGCAGCTACCTACAAGAGACCCAGTACTTC
>12|TRBJ2-7|.|TRBV5-1|.
CASSPGKGEQYF
TGCGCCAGCAGCCCCGGGAAGGGCGAGCAGTACTTC
>18|TRBJ2-1|TRBD2|TRBV7-9|few
CSSSQPGLAGNFGNEQFF
TGTTCCAGCAGCCAGCCCGGACTAGCGGGGAACTTCGGCAATGAGCAGTTCTTC
>14|TRBJ1-5|.|TRBV28|.
CASSRVAQTQPQHF
TGTGCCAGCAGCCGGGTGGCGCAAACTCAGCCCCAGCATTTT
>20|TRBJ2-3|TRBD2|TRBV28|.
CASSLSFDPTSGPSTDTQYF
TGTGCCAGCAGTTTATCCTTCGACCCGACTAGCGGGCCTAGCACAGATACGCAGTATTTT
>15|TRBJ2-1|TRBD2|TRBV7-6|.
CASSLALGLAGEQFF
TGTGCCAGCAGCTTAGCCCTGGGACTAGCGGGAGAGCAGTTCTTC
>11|TRBJ2-1|.|TRBV2|few
CASGPYNEQFF
TGTGCCAGCGGCCCCTACAATGAGCAGTTCTTC
>13|TRBJ2-3|.|TRBV7-3|.
CASSLVGTDTQYF
TGTGCCAGCAGCTTAGTCGGCACAGATACGCAGTATTTT
>14|TRBJ2-7|.|TRBV6-5|.
CASSYSRVVDEQYF
TGTGCCAGCAGTTACTCCCGGGTTGTGGACGAGCAGTACTTC
>18|TRBJ2-1|TRBD2|TRBV5-1|.
CASSLVLAGGWLNNEQFF
TGCGCCAGCAGCTTGGTTCTAGCGGGAGGGTGGCTCAACAATGAGCAGTTCTTC
>15|TRBJ1-4|.|TRBV6-1|.
CASSEVDSLGEKLFF
TGTGCCAGCAGTGAAGTAGACAGCCTAGGTGAAAAACTGTTTTTT
>14|TRBJ1-4|.|TRBV7-9|.
CASSPRETNEKLFF
TGTGCCAGCAGCCCCCGGGAGACTAATGAAAAACTGTTTTTT
>15|TRBJ2-5|TRBD2|TRBV9|.
CASSAGGPTQETQYF
TGTGCCAGCAGCGCGGGGGGGCCCACTCAGGAGACCCAGTACTTC
>18|TRBJ2-1|TRBD2|TRBV29-1|.
CSVEDPRTSGMTFDEQFF
TGCAGCGTTGAAGATCCCCGGACTAGCGGGATGACCTTCGATGAGCAGTTCTTC